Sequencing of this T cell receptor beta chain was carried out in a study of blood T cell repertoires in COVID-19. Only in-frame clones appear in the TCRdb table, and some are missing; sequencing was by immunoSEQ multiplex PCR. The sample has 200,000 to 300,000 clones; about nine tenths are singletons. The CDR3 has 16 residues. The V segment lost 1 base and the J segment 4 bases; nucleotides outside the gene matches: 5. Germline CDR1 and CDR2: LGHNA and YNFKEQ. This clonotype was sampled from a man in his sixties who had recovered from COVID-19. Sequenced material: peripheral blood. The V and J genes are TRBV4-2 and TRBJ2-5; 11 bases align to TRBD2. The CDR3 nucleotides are TGTGCCAGCAGCCAAGGGGCCGGGACTAGCGGAGAGACCCAGTACTTC. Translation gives CASSQGAGTSGETQYF.